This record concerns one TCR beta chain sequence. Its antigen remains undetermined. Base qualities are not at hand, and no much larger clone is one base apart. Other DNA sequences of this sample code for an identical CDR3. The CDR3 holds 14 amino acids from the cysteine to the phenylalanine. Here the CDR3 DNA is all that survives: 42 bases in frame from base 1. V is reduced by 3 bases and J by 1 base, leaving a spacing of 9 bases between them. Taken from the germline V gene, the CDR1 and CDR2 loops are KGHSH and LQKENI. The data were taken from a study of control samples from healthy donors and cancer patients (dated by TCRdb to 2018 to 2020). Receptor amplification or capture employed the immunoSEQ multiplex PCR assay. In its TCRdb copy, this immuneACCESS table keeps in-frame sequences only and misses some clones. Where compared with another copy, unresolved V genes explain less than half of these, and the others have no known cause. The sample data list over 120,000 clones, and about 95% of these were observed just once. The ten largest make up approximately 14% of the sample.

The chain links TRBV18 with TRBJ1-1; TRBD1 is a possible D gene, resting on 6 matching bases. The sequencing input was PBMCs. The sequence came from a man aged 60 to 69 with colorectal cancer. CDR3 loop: CASSPGQPNTEAFF. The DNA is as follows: TGTGCCAGCTCACCGGGACAACCGAACACTGAAGCTTTCTTT.